This T cell receptor beta chain was sequenced during a study of cytomegalovirus exposure and HLA in healthy donors. The PCR was carried out with 60 Vbeta primers and 13 Jbeta primers. Sequenced by immunoSEQ multiplex PCR; TCRdb stores in-frame clones only, minus some. The table lists around 150,000 clones, roughly 77% of them singletons. The CDR3 has 17 amino acids. CDR1 is SGHRS, CDR2 YFSETQ, per germline. Losses at the gene ends were 2 bases for V and 1 base for J; bases not matched to a gene: 12. The V call is TRBV5-1, the J call TRBJ2-7, with 7 bases fitting TRBD1. The sample taken for sequencing was PBMCs. The sequence came from a human donor in good health. The CDR3 loop is CASSLARYRDSSYEQYF. In nucleotides, the CDR3 is TGCGCCAGCAGCTTAGCACGCTATAGGGACAGTTCCTACGAGCAGTACTTC.